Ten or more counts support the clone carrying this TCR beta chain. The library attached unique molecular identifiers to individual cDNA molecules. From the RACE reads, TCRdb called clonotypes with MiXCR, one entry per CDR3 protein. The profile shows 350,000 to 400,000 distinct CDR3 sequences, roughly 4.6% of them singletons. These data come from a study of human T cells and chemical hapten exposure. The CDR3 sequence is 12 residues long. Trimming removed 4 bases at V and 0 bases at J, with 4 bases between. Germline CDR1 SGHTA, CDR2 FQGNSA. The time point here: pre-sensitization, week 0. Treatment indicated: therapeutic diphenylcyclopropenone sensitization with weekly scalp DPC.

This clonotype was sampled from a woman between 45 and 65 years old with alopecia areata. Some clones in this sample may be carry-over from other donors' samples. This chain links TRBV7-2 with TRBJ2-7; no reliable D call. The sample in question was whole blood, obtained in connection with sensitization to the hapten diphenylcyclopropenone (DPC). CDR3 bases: TGTGCCAGCAGCTCCAGCTCCTACGAGCAGTACTTC. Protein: CASSSSSYEQYF.